The 23 T cell receptor beta chains listed next were all sequenced from one sample in a study of beta chain features in type 1 diabetes. Expressed TCRB transcripts were sequenced after all isolated RNA was converted to cDNA. Sequenced by immunoSEQ multiplex PCR; TCRdb stores in-frame clones only, minus some. The repertoire includes 120,000 or so clones, about 18% of them detected once, and around 2.7% sits in the top ten. Their antigens are not known. General study results and limits: People with Type 1 diabetes carried modestly yet significantly shorter TCRB CDR3s in all four CD4+ subsets.

What was sequenced was central memory CD4+ T cells from blood. Receptors originate from a man between 18 and 29 years old with type 1 diabetes.

The chain recombines TRBV7-2 with TRBJ1-2; D is perhaps TRBD1 (5 bases). V lost 5 bases to trimming and J lost 6 bases, with 13 bases between them. There are 13 residues in the CDR3. Germline V gene sequence: CDR1 SGHTA, CDR2 FQGNSA. CDR3 sequence reads: CASSLGREDGYTF. CDR3 DNA sequence: TGTGCCAGCAGCCTGGGCAGGGAGGATGGCTACACCTTC.

V gene TRBV5-1 combines with J gene TRBJ2-3; D gene ambiguous. V was clipped by 4 bases and J by 0 bases, with 3 bases between them. The CDR3 sequence is 12 residues long. The germline gives CDR1 SGHRS, CDR2 YFSETQ. DNA of the CDR3: TGCGCCAGCAGCGCCAGCACAGATACGCAGTATTTT. It specifies CASSASTDTQYF.

This sequence joins TRBV30 and TRBJ2-5, with 8 bases aligning to TRBD2. CDR1 GTSNPN and CDR2 SVGIG come from the germline V gene (reference sequence). The CDR3 totals 13 residues. V was pared by 0 bases and J by 5 bases, with 2 bases of the junction left unmatched. The CDR3 sequence is CAWSVLAAETQYF. CDR3 coding DNA: TGTGCCTGGAGTGTACTAGCGGCGGAGACCCAGTACTTC.

This clone was seen a handful of times. The chain joins TRBV6-1 to TRBJ2-5, with D unclear. V lost 10 bases and J lost 3, with 15 bases in between. Germline CDR1 reads MNHNS; CDR2 reads SASEGT. The CDR3 loop spans 13 amino acids. DNA for the CDR3: TGTGCCATCTCAGCCAGATTAGAAGAGACCCAGTACTTC. Encoded protein: CAISARLEETQYF.

The chain is built from TRBV18 and TRBJ1-4; D remains ambiguous. The CDR3 length is 14 residues. Trimming stripped 6 bases from V and 4 bases from J, with 12 bases between. Germline V gives CDR1 KGHSH, CDR2 LQKENI. CDR3 sequence reads: CASSLTDHNEKLFF. In nucleotides, the CDR3 is TGTGCCAGCTCGCTCACGGACCATAATGAAAAACTGTTTTTT.

This clone was counted between two and nine times. A far larger clone is one base from this, pointing to a likely read error. V usage is TRBV4-3 and J usage is TRBJ2-3; no clear D gene. V was clipped by 4 bases and J by 4 bases, with 12 bases between them. Per the germline V gene, CDR1 is LGHNA and CDR2 is YSLEER. The CDR3 covers 14 residues. CDR3 DNA: TGCGCCAGCAGCCCCGGACCGGGCGCAGATACGCAGTATTTT. Translation: CASSPGPGADTQYF.

The V and J genes are TRBV4-1 and TRBJ2-3; 11 nucleotides match TRBD2. Germline V CDR1 and CDR2: MGHRA, YSYEKL. The J segment lost 2 bases and the V segment lost 2 bases, leaving 3 bases of the junction unmatched. The CDR3 extends over 16 amino acids. Written as DNA, the CDR3 is TGCGCCAGCAGCCAATCGGGACTAGCGGACACAGATACGCAGTATTTT. It encodes CASSQSGLADTDTQYF.

This chain joins TRBV11-2 and TRBJ2-5; TRBD1 or TRBD2 may be the D gene (5 bases each). This CDR3 has 13 residues. The germline V gene encodes CDR1 SGHAT and CDR2 FQNNGV. Trimming took off 5 bases at V and 9 bases at J, with 16 bases between the two ends. This chain's CDR3 is CASSTRGTRAQYF. The CDR3 DNA is TGTGCCAGCAGCACTAGGGGCACCCGGGCCCAGTACTTC.

The chain carries TRBV7-2 and TRBJ2-5, with D perhaps TRBD1 (6 bases). The CDR3 totals 14 residues. V was pared by 3 bases and J by 4 bases, with 12 bases between. Germline V gene data show CDR1 as SGHTA and CDR2 as FQGNSA. In DNA form, the CDR3 reads TGTGCCAGCAGCTTCCAGGGGATAGGAGAGACCCAGTACTTC. The encoded protein is CASSFQGIGETQYF.

The chain has TRBV6-1 and TRBJ2-5; D remains unclear. The V end was cut by 6 bases, the J end by 5 bases, with 10 bases between. Germline-derived CDR1 and CDR2 are MNHNS and SASEGT. The CDR3 is 12 residues long. CDR3 DNA sequence: TGTGCCAGCAGCCAGCTTGAGGAGACCCAGTACTTC. This gives the protein CASSQLEETQYF.

By its share, this clone is large. This sequence joins TRBV11-3 and TRBJ2-1; no firm D call. Germline lookup yields CDR1 SGHNT and CDR2 YENEEA. V was pared by 6 bases and J by 8 bases, with 11 bases between. The CDR3 has 12 amino acids. CDR3 nucleotides: TGTGCCAGCAGTAAGGCCCCGCATGAGCAGTTCTTC. This sequence encodes CASSKAPHEQFF.

This chain uses TRBV21-1 with TRBJ2-1. TRBV21-1 counts as a pseudogene. This CDR3 region has 13 residues. The CDR3 DNA sequence: TGTGCCAGCAGCAAAGAGAACTACAATGAGCAGTTCTTC. This codes for CASSKENYNEQFF.

The V call is TRBV5-4, the J call TRBJ1-1, with a weak D call TRBD1 (6 bases). Per germline, CDR1 SGHNT and CDR2 YYREEE (reference sequence). Trimming removed 6 bases from V and 0 bases from J, with 18 bases in between. This CDR3 is built from 16 residues. CDR3 residues: CASNRGGAAMNTEAFF. In DNA form, the CDR3 reads TGTGCCAGCAACCGCGGGGGGGCAGCCATGAACACTGAAGCTTTCTTT.

V and J are TRBV29-1 and TRBJ2-5; D is ambiguous. Trimming cost V 4 bases and J 2 bases, with 8 bases left between them. The CDR3 loop spans 12 amino acids. The germline gives CDR1 SQVTM, CDR2 ANQGSEA. The CDR3 sequence: CSVGVLQETQYF. The CDR3 DNA follows: TGCAGCGTTGGGGTCCTACAAGAGACCCAGTACTTC.

This clone has only a few counts. The rearrangement links TRBV21-1 to TRBJ2-7; the listed D gene, TRBD1, was not tested against the DNA. TRBV21-1 is reported as a pseudogene. The CDR3 sequence is 14 residues long. CDR3 sequence: CASSKPGQGPEQYF. For the CDR3, the DNA is TGTGCCAGCAGCAAGCCGGGACAGGGGCCCGAGCAGTACTTC.

V and J are TRBV7-3 and TRBJ1-6; 9 bases line up with TRBD1. Germline trimming cut 2 bases from V and 9 bases from J; bases unmatched to any gene: 5. Per germline, CDR1 SGHTA and CDR2 FQGTGA. The CDR3 consists of 15 residues. CDR3 sequence: CASSLEQGAISPLHF. The CDR3 DNA follows: TGTGCCAGCAGCTTAGAACAGGGGGCGATTTCACCCCTCCACTTT.

CDR3 residues: CATSRDFRAGGLETQYF. DNA for the CDR3: TGTGCCACCAGCAGAGATTTCCGAGCGGGGGGTCTCGAGACCCAGTACTTC. The chain links TRBV15 to TRBJ2-5; TRBD2 matches at 9 bases. This CDR3 is built from 17 residues. Germline-derived CDR1 and CDR2 are LNHNV and YYDKDF (reference sequence). V gave up 0 bases and J gave up 5 bases; unmatched junction bases: 10.

This clone has just a few counts. V gene TRBV7-3 combines with J gene TRBJ1-1; 7 bases are a match to TRBD1. The germline CDR1 and CDR2 sequences are SGHTA and FQGTGA. The V gene end was trimmed by 8 bases and the J gene end by 0 bases; junction bases not matched to a gene: 3. This CDR3 region has 13 residues. The chain's CDR3 is CASRQGMNTEAFF. The CDR3 bases are TGTGCCAGCCGACAGGGAATGAACACTGAAGCTTTCTTT.

This clone was recorded a few times. The genes are TRBV4-3 and TRBJ1-2; D may be TRBD1 (5 bases). CDR1 and CDR2 (germline): LGHNA, YSLEER. V was trimmed by 3 bases and J by 7 bases, leaving 15 bases between them. The CDR3 runs to 14 residues. The CDR3 bases are TGCGCCAGCAGCCATACCTCCGGGACTAGTGGCTACACCTTC. This gives the protein CASSHTSGTSGYTF.

This clone was observed a few times. The J gene is TRBJ2-3, the V gene TRBV7-9, with D maybe TRBD2 (5 bases). CDR1 is SEHNR and CDR2 is FQNEAQ in the germline V gene (reference sequence). CDR3 length: 16 residues. Trimming stripped 5 bases from V and 0 bases from J, with 15 bases between. CDR3 sequence reads: CASSPYLTGSTDTQYF. The CDR3, as DNA: TGTGCCAGCAGCCCTTATTTGACGGGGAGCACAGATACGCAGTATTTT.

This chain links TRBV5-1 with TRBJ2-5, with D tentatively TRBD1 or TRBD2 (5 bases each). Trimming removed 4 bases at V and 5 bases at J, with 15 bases between. CDR1 is SGHRS and CDR2 is YFSETQ in the germline V gene. This CDR3 is built from 14 residues. CDR3 DNA: TGCGCCAGCAGCCTACGGGAACAGGTGGAGACCCAGTACTTC. It encodes CASSLREQVETQYF.

In this sample, this clone turned up a few times. The rearrangement joins TRBV2 to TRBJ1-2, with 8 bases fitting TRBD1. From germline, CDR1 is SNHLY and CDR2 FYNNEI. The CDR3 is 15 residues long. The V and J ends lost 6 bases and 2 bases, in that order; junction bases with no gene match: 8. The DNA for the CDR3 is TGTGCCAGCAGGAAGATGACAGGGGCAAACTATGGCTACACCTTC. It specifies CASRKMTGANYGYTF.

The sample holds a few counts of this clone. The chain combines TRBV27 with TRBJ2-3; D is unresolved. V lost 3 bases and J lost 1, with 2 bases in between. In germline, CDR1 is MNHEY, CDR2 SMNVEV (reference sequence). The CDR3 loop spans 12 amino acids. The CDR3 DNA sequence: TGTGCCAGCAGTTTTCGCACAGATACGCAGTATTTT. Translation: CASSFRTDTQYF.